This TCR beta chain was captured by sequencing in a study of blood T cell repertoires in COVID-19. Generated by immunoSEQ multiplex PCR, the TCRdb table keeps only in-frame clones and is missing some. The sample consists of around 290,000 clones, more than 80% of them appearing once. Recruitment covered roughly 22 US areas and drew participants whose ages spanned roughly 18 to 100 years. Participant reports of clinical history set cohort assignment. This clone was observed once. In germline, CDR1 is LGHDT, CDR2 YNNKEL (reference sequence). The CDR3 is 15 amino acids. Between the trimmed V and J ends, which lost 1 base and 5 bases, there was a span of 9 bases.

The sequencing input was PBMCs or T cells enriched from blood (not recorded which). The chain uses TRBV3-1 (or the pseudogene TRBV3-2) and TRBJ2-6; tentative D call: TRBD2 (5 bases). This clonotype originated in a woman aged 25 to 39 who had recovered from COVID-19. The CDR3 is CASSQGGIRANVLTF. CDR3 sequence (DNA): TGTGCCAGCAGCCAAGGAGGGATTAGGGCCAACGTCCTGACTTTC.